Sequencing of this TCR beta chain was carried out in a study of identifying expanded T cells in peripheral blood. The study, taken as a whole, reports: Across healthy donors, higher total template counts meant significantly greater approximately two-week count variance.

The J segment lost 3 bases and the V segment lost 3 bases, leaving 4 bases of the junction unmatched. Germline CDR1 is LNHNV and CDR2 is YYDKDF (reference sequence). This CDR3 contains 15 residues. Some clones are missing from TCRdb's copy, which holds only in-frame ones; the method was immunoSEQ multiplex PCR. The top ten hold roughly 4% of the sample, which has 80,000 to 95,000 clones, around 88% seen once. Collection occurred without any documented infections or immune events in donors. Comments on this clone: Its antigen is unidentified.

Sequencing input: blood. The rearrangement joins TRBV15 to TRBJ2-1; 8 nucleotides agree with TRBD2. The clonotype originates from a person aged 18 to 70 in good health. CDR3 DNA: TGTGCCACCAGCAGCGGTCGGGGGGGCTACAATGAGCAGTTCTTC. Translated: CATSSGRGGYNEQFF.